The 19 T cell receptor beta chains reported below all come from one sample, sequenced in a study of sequential checkpoint blockade in melanoma. Here immunoSEQ multiplex PCR was the method, and the copy in TCRdb shows in-frame clones only, minus some. The sample carries several thousand clones, roughly 20% recorded once. Treatment defined: randomized to nivolumab then ipilimumab (arm A) or the reverse (arm B). Sample: tumor tissue (inferred from file names), taken from a patient given nivolumab and ipilimumab in sequence. Receptor source: a human donor with melanoma.

This clone was seen more than once but under ten times. The chain employs TRBV6-8 and TRBJ1-5; the D is unclear. Germline CDR1 is MNHGY and CDR2 is SAAAGT. The CDR3 is made up of 15 amino acids. Trimming removed 6 bases from V and 0 bases from J, with 12 bases in between. CDR3 nucleotide sequence: TGTGCCAGCAGACCAGACGGGCATAGCAATCAGCCCCAGCATTTT. Protein sequence: CASRPDGHSNQPQHF.

The chain employs TRBV19 and TRBJ2-1; D might be TRBD1 (5 bases). Germline V lookup: CDR1 LNHDA, CDR2 SQIVND (reference sequence). CDR3 size: 14 residues. Trimming cost V 3 bases and J 3 bases, with 9 bases left between them. The CDR3 region is CASSIRQGYNEQFF. As DNA, the CDR3 is TGTGCCAGTAGTATCCGTCAGGGCTACAATGAGCAGTTCTTC.

This clone was seen once. The gene calls are TRBV29-1 and TRBJ2-7; 7 bases are shared with TRBD1. The CDR3 has 12 residues. The germline V gene encodes CDR1 SQVTM and CDR2 ANQGSEA. Trimming cost V 7 bases and J 5 bases; bases outside gene matches: 8. CDR3 in amino acids: CSATTGTHEQYF. The DNA of the CDR3 is TGCAGCGCCACGACAGGGACCCACGAGCAGTACTTC.

This clone was observed a handful of times. The V gene is TRBV6-8, the J gene TRBJ2-7; tentatively, D is TRBD1 or TRBD2 (5 bases each). This CDR3 comprises 15 residues. The germline V gene has CDR1 MNHGY and CDR2 SAAAGT. Trimming took off 7 bases at V and 0 bases at J, with 16 bases between the two ends. Here the CDR3 DNA reads TGTGCCAGCAATGTGGGACGTTCGAGCTCCTACGAGCAGTACTTC. Protein: CASNVGRSSSYEQYF.

This clone was seen only a few times. The chain combines TRBV6-8 with TRBJ2-7; 14 bases align to TRBD2. With V trimmed by 4 bases and J by 6 bases, 5 bases remained unmatched. This CDR3 is built from 15 residues. Germline lookup yields CDR1 MNHGY and CDR2 SAAAGT. The CDR3 bases are TGTGCCAGCAGTTTAGGACTAGCGGGGGGAAGCGAGCAGTACTTC. This sequence encodes CASSLGLAGGSEQYF.

This clone is medium-sized within its sample. The rearrangement joins TRBV6-8 to TRBJ2-5; TRBD2 agrees at 11 bases. The CDR3 spans 16 residues. Trimming took 7 bases from V and 3 from J; bases not matched to a gene: 10. From germline, CDR1 is MNHGY and CDR2 SAAAGT. The CDR3 DNA follows: TGTGCCAGCACCCTCGGGAGTAGCGGGGGGGAAGAGACCCAGTACTTC. Translated: CASTLGSSGGEETQYF.

V and J are TRBV29-1 and TRBJ2-1; no clear D. Trimming took off 6 bases at V and 1 base at J, with 13 bases between the two ends. This CDR3 is built from 14 residues. CDR1 is SQVTM, CDR2 ANQGSEA, per germline. The CDR3 coding sequence is TGCAGCGTGACCGCTACCGGTTCCTACAATGAGCAGTTCTTC. This translates into CSVTATGSYNEQFF.

This clone has just a few counts. The chain has TRBV6-8 and TRBJ2-1; 12 positions agree with TRBD2. Looked up from germline, CDR1 is MNHGY and CDR2 is SAAAGT. The J segment lost 5 bases and the V segment lost 2 bases, leaving 1 base of the junction unmatched. The CDR3 covers 15 residues. The CDR3 sequence: CASSYRTSGNNEQFF. In nucleotides, the CDR3 is TGTGCCAGCAGTTACCGGACTAGCGGGAACAATGAGCAGTTCTTC.

This clone occurred a few times. V gene TRBV6-7 combines with J gene TRBJ1-1, with D perhaps TRBD1 (6 bases). TRBV6-7 is an open reading frame whose function is uncertain. The CDR3 has 11 amino acids. CDR3: CASGAMAEAFF. The CDR3 region has the DNA TGTGCATCGGGGGCTATGGCTGAAGCTTTCTTT.

V usage is TRBV28 and J usage is TRBJ2-7, with D tentatively TRBD1 (6 bases). V lost 5 bases, J lost 2 bases, and 10 bases lay in between. The CDR3 has 13 residues. Germline loops: CDR1 MDHEN, CDR2 SYDVKM. CDR3 DNA: TGTGCCAGCAGTAGGGACACCGCCTACGAGCAGTACTTC. Its protein is CASSRDTAYEQYF.

The rearrangement joins TRBV1 to TRBJ1-1. TRBV1 is given as a pseudogene. This CDR3 is 12 amino acids long. The CDR3 loop reads CASSQEGSEAFF. For the CDR3, the DNA is TGCGCCAGCAGCCAAGAAGGGAGTGAAGCTTTCTTT.

This clone was seen just once. This chain uses TRBV18 with TRBJ1-3; D ambiguous. Trimming took 1 base from V and 0 from J, leaving 10 bases between them. The CDR3 is 16 amino acids. Germline assignment: CDR1 KGHSH and CDR2 LQKENI. CDR3 coding DNA: TGTGCCAGCTCACCACAGTCTGGGGTCTCTGGAAACACCATATATTTT. This codes for CASSPQSGVSGNTIYF. Full variable domain (remainder filled in from reference TRBV18 and TRBJ1-3): NAGVMQNPRHLVRRRGQEARLRCSPMKGHSHVYWYRQLPEEGLKFMVYLQKENIIDESGMPKERFSAEFPKEGPSILRIQQVVRGDSAAYFCASSPQSGVSGNTIYFGEGSWLTVV.

By share, this clone counts as medium-sized. The rearrangement uses TRBV6-8 and TRBJ1-4, with D possibly being TRBD1 (5 bases). Trimming took 4 bases from V and 10 from J, leaving 22 bases between them. Germline values: CDR1 MNHGY, CDR2 SAAAGT. This CDR3 has 16 residues. The CDR3 protein is CASSSGLLINSRKLFF. Here the CDR3 DNA reads TGTGCCAGCAGTTCGGGACTACTAATAAATTCGAGAAAACTGTTTTTT.

This clone was seen ten or more times. J is TRBJ2-1 and V is TRBV11-3, with 9 bases that match TRBD2. V shed 4 bases, J shed 4 bases, and the junction held 8 bases outside the gene matches. Germline CDR1 is SGHNT and CDR2 is YENEEA. CDR3 size: 16 residues. The CDR3 DNA is TGTGCCAGCAGCTCGTTAGCGGGGGCTATGTACAATGAGCAGTTCTTC. It encodes CASSSLAGAMYNEQFF.

This clone was counted a few times. This sequence joins TRBV2 and TRBJ2-6; tentatively, D is TRBD1 (7 bases). V lost 4 bases and J 1 base, leaving 17 bases between the germline ends. CDR3 length: 18 amino acids. Germline loops: CDR1 SNHLY, CDR2 FYNNEI. The CDR3 DNA follows: TGTGCCAGCAGTGCCAACTTGGGGGGACAGTCTGGGGCCAACGTCCTGACTTTC. Translated: CASSANLGGQSGANVLTF.

The J gene is TRBJ2-7, the V gene TRBV28; perhaps TRBD2 as D (5 bases). The V gene's germline CDR1 is MDHEN and CDR2 SYDVKM. V dropped 4 bases and J dropped 1 base, with 11 bases sitting between them. The CDR3 is made up of 14 amino acids. CDR3 region: CASSSTGDSYEQYF. CDR3 in DNA: TGTGCCAGCAGTTCTACCGGGGATTCCTACGAGCAGTACTTC.

This clone was seen a few times. The V gene is TRBV18, the J gene TRBJ2-5; D gene unclear. The CDR3 consists of 16 residues. Germline CDR1 is KGHSH and CDR2 is LQKENI. V was trimmed by 2 bases and J by 0 bases, leaving 13 bases between them. CDR3 residues: CASSPTTSQYQETQYF. The CDR3 DNA sequence: TGTGCCAGCTCACCAACAACATCTCAGTACCAAGAGACCCAGTACTTC.

In this sample, this clone turned up many times. The chain couples TRBV11-3 to TRBJ1-6; D is possibly TRBD1 (5 bases). The ends were cut back, 5 bases at V and 3 bases at J, with 14 bases in the middle. This CDR3 is 16 amino acids long. The germline V gene has CDR1 SGHNT and CDR2 YENEEA. The CDR3: CASSRRIQGYNSPLHF. The CDR3 DNA reads TGTGCCAGCAGCCGTCGTATCCAGGGCTATAATTCACCCCTCCACTTT.

This clone was counted between two and nine times. The CDR3 DNA sequence: TGTGCCAGCACCCCACTGTTGGGACTAGCGGGGGAATCCTACAATGAGCAGTTCTTC. It specifies CASTPLLGLAGESYNEQFF. The V gene is TRBV6-8, the J gene TRBJ2-1; 14 nucleotides match TRBD2. The CDR3 totals 19 residues. J lost 1 base, V lost 7 bases, and 12 bases had no gene match. Germline loops: CDR1 MNHGY, CDR2 SAAAGT.